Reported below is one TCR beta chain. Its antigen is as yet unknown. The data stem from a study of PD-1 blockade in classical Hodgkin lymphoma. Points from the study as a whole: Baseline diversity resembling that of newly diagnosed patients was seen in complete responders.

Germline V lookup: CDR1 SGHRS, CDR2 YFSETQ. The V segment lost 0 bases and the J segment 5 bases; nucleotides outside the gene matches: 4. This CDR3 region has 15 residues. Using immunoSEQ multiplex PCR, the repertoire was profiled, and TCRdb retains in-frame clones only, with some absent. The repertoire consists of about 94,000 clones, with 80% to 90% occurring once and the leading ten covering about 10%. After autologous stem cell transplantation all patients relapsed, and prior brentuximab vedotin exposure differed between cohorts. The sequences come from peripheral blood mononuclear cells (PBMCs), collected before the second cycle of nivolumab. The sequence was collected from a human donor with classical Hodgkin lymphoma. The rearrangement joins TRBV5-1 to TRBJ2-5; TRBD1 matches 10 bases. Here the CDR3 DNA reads TGCGCCAGCAGCTTGGCGGGGACAGGGGAGGAGACCCAGTACTTC. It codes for CASSLAGTGEETQYF.